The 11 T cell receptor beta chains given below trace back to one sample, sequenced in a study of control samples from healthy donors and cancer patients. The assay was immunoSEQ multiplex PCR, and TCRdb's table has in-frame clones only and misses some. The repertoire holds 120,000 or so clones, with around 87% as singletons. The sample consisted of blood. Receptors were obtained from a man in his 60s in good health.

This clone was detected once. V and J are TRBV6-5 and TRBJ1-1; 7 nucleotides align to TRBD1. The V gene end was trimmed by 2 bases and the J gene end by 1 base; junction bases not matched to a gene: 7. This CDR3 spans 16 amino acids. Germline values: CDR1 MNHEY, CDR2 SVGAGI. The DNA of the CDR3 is TGTGCCAGCAGTTACACACTAAACAGGGGGAACACTGAAGCTTTCTTT. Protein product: CASSYTLNRGNTEAFF.

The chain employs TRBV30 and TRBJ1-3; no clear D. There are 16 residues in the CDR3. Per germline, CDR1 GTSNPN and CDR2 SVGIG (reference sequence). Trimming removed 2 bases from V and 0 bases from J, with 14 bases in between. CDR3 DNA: TGTGCCTGGAGTCCTCGGACTCTTAGCTCTGGAAACACCATATATTTT. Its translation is CAWSPRTLSSGNTIYF.

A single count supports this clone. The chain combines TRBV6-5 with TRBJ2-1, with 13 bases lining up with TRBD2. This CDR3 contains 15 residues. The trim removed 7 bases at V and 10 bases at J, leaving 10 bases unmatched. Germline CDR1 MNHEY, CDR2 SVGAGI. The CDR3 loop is CASILTSGGLPEQFF. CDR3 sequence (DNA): TGTGCCAGCATTTTGACTAGCGGGGGGCTCCCGGAGCAGTTCTTC.

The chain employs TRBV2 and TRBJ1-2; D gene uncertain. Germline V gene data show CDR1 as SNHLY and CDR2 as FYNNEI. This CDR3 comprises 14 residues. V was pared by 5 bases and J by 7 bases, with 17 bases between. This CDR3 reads CASSTPPGLRGYTF. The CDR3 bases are TGTGCCAGCAGTACTCCCCCGGGTCTGCGTGGCTACACCTTC.

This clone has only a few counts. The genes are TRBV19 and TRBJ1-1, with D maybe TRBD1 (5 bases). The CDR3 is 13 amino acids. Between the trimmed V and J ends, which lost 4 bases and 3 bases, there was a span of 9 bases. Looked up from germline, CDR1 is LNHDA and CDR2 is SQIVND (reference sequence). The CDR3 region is CASSRGSDTEAFF. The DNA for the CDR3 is TGTGCCAGTAGTAGGGGGTCAGACACTGAAGCTTTCTTT.

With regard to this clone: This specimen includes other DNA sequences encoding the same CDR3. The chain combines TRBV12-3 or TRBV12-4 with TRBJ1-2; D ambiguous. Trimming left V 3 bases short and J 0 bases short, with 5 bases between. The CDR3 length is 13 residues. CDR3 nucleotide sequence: TGTGCCAGCAGTTTTGGTTCTAACTATGGCTACACCTTC. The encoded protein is CASSFGSNYGYTF.

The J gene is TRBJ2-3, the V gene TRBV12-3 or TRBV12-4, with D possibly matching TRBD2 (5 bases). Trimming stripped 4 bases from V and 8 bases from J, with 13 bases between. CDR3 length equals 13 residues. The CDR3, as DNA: TGTGCCAGCAGTTCCCTTGGAGGAGGTACGCAGTATTTT. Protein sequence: CASSSLGGGTQYF.

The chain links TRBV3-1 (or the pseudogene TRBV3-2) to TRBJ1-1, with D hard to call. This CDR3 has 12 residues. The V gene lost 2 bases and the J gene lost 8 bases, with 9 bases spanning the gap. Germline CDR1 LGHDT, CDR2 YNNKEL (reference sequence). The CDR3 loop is CASSQTAREAFF. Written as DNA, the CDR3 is TGTGCCAGCAGCCAAACGGCCAGGGAAGCTTTCTTT.

The DNA of the CDR3 is TGTGCCACCTCACAGGGGGGGACCGGGGAGCTGTTTTTT. Translated: CATSQGGTGELFF. The gene calls are TRBV19 and TRBJ2-2; the D gene is possibly TRBD1 (8 bases). The length of the CDR3 is 13 residues. CDR1 and CDR2 from the germline V gene are LNHDA and SQIVND (reference sequence). Trimming took off 10 bases at V and 5 bases at J, with 14 bases between the two ends.

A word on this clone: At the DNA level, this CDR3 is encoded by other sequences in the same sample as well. The CDR3 sequence is CASSLEGGGQPQHF. The CDR3 nucleotides read TGTGCCAGCAGTCTAGAGGGGGGCGGTCAGCCCCAGCATTTT. V is TRBV7-9 and J is TRBJ1-5; D perhaps matches TRBD1 (6 bases). Trimming shortened V by 6 bases and J by 6 bases, and 15 bases separated the two germline ends. Germline V lookup: CDR1 SEHNR, CDR2 FQNEAQ (reference sequence). This CDR3 has 14 amino acids.

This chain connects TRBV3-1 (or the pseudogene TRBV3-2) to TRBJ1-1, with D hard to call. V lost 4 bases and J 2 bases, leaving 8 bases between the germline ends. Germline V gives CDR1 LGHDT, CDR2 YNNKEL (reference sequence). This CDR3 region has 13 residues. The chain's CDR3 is CASSRTGNTEAFF. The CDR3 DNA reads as TGTGCCAGCAGCCGGACGGGAAACACTGAAGCTTTCTTT.